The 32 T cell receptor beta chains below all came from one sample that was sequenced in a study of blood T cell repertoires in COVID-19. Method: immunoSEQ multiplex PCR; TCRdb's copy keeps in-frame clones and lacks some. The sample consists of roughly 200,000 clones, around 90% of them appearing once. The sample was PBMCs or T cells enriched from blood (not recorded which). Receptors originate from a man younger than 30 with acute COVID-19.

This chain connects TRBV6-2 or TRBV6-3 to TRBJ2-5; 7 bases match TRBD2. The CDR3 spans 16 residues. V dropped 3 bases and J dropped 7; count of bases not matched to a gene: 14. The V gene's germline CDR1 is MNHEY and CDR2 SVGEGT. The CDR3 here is CASSYPEDLWGGTQYF. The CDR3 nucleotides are TGTGCCAGCAGTTATCCCGAGGACCTTTGGGGGGGGACCCAGTACTTC.

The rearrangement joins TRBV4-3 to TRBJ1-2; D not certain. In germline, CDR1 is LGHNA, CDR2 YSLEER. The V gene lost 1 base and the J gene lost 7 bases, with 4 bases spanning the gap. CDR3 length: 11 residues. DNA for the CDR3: TGCGCCAGCAGCCAAGCGGGTGGCTACACCTTC. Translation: CASSQAGGYTF.

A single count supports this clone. The CDR3, as DNA: TGTGCCAGCAGCGTAGTGGGAGGCGACTATGGCTACACCTTC. Its protein product is CASSVVGGDYGYTF. The chain links TRBV9 to TRBJ1-2; no clear D gene. The germline CDR1 and CDR2 sequences are SGDLS and YYNGEE. V lost 0 bases and J lost 3, with 9 bases in between. This CDR3 has 14 amino acids.

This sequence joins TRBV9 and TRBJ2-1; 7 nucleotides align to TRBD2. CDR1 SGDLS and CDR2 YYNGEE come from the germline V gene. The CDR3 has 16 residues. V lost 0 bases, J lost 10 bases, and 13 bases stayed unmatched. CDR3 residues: CASSVDPAGREREQFF. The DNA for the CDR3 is TGTGCCAGCAGCGTAGACCCAGCGGGAAGGGAGAGGGAGCAGTTCTTC.

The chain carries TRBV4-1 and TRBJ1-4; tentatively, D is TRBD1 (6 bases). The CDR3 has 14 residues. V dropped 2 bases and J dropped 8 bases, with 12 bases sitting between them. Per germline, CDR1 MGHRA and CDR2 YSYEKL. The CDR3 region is CASSQNREREKLFF. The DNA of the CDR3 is TGCGCCAGCAGCCAAAACAGGGAAAGGGAAAAACTGTTTTTT.

The CDR3, as DNA: TGTGCCAGCAGCGTAGCTGCGGACAGTAACTACGAGCAGTACTTC. Protein sequence: CASSVAADSNYEQYF. The V and J genes are TRBV9 and TRBJ2-7; weak D call: TRBD1 (6 bases). V dropped 0 bases and J dropped 3 bases, with 13 bases sitting between them. Germline V lookup: CDR1 SGDLS, CDR2 YYNGEE. The CDR3 is made up of 15 amino acids.

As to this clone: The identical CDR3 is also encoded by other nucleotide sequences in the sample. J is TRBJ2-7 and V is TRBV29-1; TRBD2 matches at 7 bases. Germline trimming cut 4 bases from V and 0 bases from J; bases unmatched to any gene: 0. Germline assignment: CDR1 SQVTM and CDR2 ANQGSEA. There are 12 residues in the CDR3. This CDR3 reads CSVGGSSYEQYF. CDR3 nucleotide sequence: TGCAGCGTTGGCGGGAGCTCCTACGAGCAGTACTTC.

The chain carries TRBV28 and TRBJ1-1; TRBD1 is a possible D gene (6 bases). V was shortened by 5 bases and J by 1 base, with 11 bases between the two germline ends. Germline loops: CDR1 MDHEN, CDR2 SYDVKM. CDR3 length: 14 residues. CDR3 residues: CASSQRGQNTEAFF. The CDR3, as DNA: TGTGCCAGCAGTCAAAGGGGACAGAACACTGAAGCTTTCTTT.

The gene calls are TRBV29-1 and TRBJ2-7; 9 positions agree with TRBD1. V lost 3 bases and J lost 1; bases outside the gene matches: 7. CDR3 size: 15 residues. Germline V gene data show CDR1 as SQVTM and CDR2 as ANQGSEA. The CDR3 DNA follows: TGCAGCGTTGAGTATAAGGGACAGGGTTCCTACGAGCAGTACTTC. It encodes CSVEYKGQGSYEQYF.

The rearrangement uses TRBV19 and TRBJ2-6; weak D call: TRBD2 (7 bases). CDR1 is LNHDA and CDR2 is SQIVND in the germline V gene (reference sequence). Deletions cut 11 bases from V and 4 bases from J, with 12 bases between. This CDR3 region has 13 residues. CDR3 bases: TGTGCCGGGGGGGGCGCCGGGGCCAACGTCCTGACTTTC. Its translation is CAGGGAGANVLTF.

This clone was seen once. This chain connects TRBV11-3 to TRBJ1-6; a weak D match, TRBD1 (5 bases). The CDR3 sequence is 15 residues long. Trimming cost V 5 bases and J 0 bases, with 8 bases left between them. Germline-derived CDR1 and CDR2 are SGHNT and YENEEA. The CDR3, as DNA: TGTGCCAGCAGCCGCGACAGCTCCTATAATTCACCCCTCCACTTT. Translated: CASSRDSSYNSPLHF.

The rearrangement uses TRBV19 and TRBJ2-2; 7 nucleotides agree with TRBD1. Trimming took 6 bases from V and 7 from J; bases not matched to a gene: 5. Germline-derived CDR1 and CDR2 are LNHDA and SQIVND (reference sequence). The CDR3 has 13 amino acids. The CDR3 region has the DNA TGTGCCAGTAGGGGCCAGGGGGTCGGGGAGCTGTTTTTT. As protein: CASRGQGVGELFF.

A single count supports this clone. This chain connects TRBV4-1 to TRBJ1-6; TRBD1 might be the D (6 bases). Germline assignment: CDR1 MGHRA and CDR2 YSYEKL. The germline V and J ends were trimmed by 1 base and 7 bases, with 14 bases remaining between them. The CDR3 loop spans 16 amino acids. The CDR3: CASSQGGGGWNSPLHF. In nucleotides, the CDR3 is TGCGCCAGCAGCCAAGGGGGGGGCGGCTGGAATTCACCCCTCCACTTT.

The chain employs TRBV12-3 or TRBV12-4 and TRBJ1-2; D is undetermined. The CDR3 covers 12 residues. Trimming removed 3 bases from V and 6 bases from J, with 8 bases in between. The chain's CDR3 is CASSLGRNGYTF. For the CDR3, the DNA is TGTGCCAGCAGTTTGGGCAGGAATGGCTACACCTTC.

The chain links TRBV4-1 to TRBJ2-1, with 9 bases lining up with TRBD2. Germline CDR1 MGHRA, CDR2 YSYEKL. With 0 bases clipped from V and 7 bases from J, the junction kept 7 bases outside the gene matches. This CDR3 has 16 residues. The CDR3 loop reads CASSQDPGGRGNEQFF. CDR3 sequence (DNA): TGCGCCAGCAGCCAAGATCCGGGCGGGAGGGGAAATGAGCAGTTCTTC.

As DNA, the CDR3 is TGTGCCAGCAGTCCCCGTGTCCTCTCCTACGAGCAGTACTTC. This gives the protein CASSPRVLSYEQYF. The rearrangement links TRBV28 to TRBJ2-7; D is undetermined. CDR3 length equals 14 residues. Germline CDR1 and CDR2: MDHEN and SYDVKM. V dropped 5 bases and J dropped 0 bases, with 11 bases sitting between them.

CDR3 residues: CASSLSSGIGNEQFF. In DNA form, the CDR3 reads TGTGCCAGCAGTTTATCTAGCGGGATCGGTAATGAGCAGTTCTTC. This chain connects TRBV27 to TRBJ2-1; TRBD2 matches at 8 bases. In germline, CDR1 is MNHEY, CDR2 SMNVEV (reference sequence). Trimming took 0 bases from V and 7 from J; bases not matched to a gene: 5. There are 15 residues in the CDR3.

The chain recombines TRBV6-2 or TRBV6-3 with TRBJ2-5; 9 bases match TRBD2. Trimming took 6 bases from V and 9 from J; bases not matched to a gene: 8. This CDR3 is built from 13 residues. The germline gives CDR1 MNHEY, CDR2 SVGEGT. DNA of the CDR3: TGTGCCAGCAGCCCTAGCGGGGCCTTGGCCCAGTACTTC. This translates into CASSPSGALAQYF.

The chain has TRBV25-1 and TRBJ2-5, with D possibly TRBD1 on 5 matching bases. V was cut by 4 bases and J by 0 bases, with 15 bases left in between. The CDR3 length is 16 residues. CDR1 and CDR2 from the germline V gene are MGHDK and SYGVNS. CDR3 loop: CASSAPNSRDQETQYF. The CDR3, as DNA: TGTGCCAGCAGTGCTCCCAACTCCAGGGACCAAGAGACCCAGTACTTC. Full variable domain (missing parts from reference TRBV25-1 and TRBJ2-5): EADIYQTPRYLVIGTGKKITLECSQTMGHDKMYWYQQDPGMELHLIHYSYGVNSTEKGDLSSESTVSRIRTEHFPLTLESARPSHTSQYLCASSAPNSRDQETQYFGPGTRLLVL.

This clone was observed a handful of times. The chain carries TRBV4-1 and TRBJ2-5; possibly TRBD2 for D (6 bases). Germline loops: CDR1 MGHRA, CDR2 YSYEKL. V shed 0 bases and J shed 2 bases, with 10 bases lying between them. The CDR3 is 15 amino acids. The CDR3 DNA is TGCGCCAGCAGCCAAGATGGGACTGCTCAAGAGACCCAGTACTTC. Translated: CASSQDGTAQETQYF.

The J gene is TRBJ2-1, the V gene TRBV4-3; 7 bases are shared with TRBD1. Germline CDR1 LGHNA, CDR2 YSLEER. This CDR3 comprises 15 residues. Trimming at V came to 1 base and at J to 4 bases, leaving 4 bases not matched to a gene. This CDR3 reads CASSQGTGDYNEQFF. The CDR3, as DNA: TGCGCCAGCAGCCAAGGGACAGGCGATTACAATGAGCAGTTCTTC.

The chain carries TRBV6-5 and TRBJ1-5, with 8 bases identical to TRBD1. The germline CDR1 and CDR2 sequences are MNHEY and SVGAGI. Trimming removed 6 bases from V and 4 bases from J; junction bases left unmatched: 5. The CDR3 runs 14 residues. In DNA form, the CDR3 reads TGTGCCAGCAGGGGACAGGTGGGGAATCAGCCCCAGCATTTT. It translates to CASRGQVGNQPQHF.

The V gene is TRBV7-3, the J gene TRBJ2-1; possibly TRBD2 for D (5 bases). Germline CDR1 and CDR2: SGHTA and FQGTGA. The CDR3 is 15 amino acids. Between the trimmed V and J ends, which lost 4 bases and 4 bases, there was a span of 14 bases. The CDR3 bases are TGTGCCAGCAGCTCCGGGGTGGGGAGATACAATGAGCAGTTCTTC. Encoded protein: CASSSGVGRYNEQFF.

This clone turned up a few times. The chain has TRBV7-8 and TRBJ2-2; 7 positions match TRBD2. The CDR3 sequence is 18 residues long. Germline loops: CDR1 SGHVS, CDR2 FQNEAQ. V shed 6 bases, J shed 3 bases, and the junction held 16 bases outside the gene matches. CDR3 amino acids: CASRLNAGVSLYTGELFF. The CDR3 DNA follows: TGTGCCAGCAGGCTTAATGCGGGAGTTTCCTTGTACACCGGGGAGCTGTTTTTT.

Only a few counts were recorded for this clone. The CDR3 spells CATSRAGADEKLFF. The CDR3 DNA sequence: TGTGCCACCAGCAGAGCAGGGGCGGATGAAAAACTGTTTTTT. This rearrangement joins TRBV15 to TRBJ1-4; tentatively, D is TRBD1 (6 bases). In germline, CDR1 is LNHNV, CDR2 YYDKDF (reference sequence). The CDR3 length is 14 residues. The V end was cut by 1 base, the J end by 6 bases, with 9 bases between.

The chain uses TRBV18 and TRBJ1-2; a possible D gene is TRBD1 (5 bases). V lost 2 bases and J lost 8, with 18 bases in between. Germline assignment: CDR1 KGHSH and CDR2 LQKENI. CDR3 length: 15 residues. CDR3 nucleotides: TGTGCCAGCTCACCAACGCGGGACGGAAAAGGGGGCTACACCTTC. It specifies CASSPTRDGKGGYTF.

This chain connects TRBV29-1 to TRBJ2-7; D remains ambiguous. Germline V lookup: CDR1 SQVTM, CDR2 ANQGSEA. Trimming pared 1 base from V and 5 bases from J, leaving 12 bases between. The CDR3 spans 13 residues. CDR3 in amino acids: CSVEVPTYNEQYF. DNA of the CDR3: TGCAGCGTTGAAGTCCCGACTTACAACGAGCAGTACTTC.

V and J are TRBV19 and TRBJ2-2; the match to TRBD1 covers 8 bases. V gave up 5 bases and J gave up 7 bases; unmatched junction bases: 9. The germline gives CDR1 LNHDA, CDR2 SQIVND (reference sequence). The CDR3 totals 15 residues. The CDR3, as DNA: TGTGCCAGTAGTGCCCGGACAGGGTATAACGGGGAGCTGTTTTTT. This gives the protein CASSARTGYNGELFF.

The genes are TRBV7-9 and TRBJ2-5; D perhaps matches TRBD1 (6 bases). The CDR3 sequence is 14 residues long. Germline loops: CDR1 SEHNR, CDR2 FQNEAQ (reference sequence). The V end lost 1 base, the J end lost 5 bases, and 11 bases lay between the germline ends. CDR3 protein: CASSLDRADETQYF. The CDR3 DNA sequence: TGTGCCAGCAGCTTAGACAGGGCGGATGAGACCCAGTACTTC.

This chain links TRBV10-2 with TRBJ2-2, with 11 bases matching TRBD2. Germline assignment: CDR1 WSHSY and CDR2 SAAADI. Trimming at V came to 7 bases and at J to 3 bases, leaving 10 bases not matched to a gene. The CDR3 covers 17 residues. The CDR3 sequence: CASNDAGLADYTGELFF. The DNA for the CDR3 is TGCGCCAGCAACGACGCGGGACTAGCGGATTACACCGGGGAGCTGTTTTTT.

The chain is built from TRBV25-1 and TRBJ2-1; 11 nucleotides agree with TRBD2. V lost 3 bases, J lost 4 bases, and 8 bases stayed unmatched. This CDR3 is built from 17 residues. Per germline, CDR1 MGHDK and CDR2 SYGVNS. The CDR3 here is CASSDPTSGVAYNEQFF. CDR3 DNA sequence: TGTGCCAGCAGTGACCCGACTAGCGGGGTAGCATACAATGAGCAGTTCTTC.

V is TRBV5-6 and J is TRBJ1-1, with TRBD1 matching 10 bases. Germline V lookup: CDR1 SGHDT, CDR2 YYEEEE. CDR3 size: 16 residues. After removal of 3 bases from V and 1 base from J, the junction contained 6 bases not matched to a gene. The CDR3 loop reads CASSSLRQGANTEAFF. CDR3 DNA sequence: TGTGCCAGCAGCTCCCTCCGACAGGGGGCGAACACTGAAGCTTTCTTT.